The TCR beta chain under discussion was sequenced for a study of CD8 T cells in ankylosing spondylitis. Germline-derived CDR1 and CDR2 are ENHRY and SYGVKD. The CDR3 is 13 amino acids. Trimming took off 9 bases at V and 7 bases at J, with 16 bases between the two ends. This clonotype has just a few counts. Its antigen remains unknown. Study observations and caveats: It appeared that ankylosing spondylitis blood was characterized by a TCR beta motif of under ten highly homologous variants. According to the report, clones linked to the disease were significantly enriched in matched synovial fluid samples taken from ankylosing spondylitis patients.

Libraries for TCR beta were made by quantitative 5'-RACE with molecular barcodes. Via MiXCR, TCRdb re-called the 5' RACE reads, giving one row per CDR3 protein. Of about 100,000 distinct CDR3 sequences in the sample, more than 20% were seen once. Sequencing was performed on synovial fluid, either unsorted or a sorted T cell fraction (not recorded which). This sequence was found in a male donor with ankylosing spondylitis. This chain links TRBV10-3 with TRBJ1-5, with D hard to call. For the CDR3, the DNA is TGTGCCATTCGGGCTTCCCCCCAGCAGCCCCAGCATTTT. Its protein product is CAIRASPQQPQHF.